A selection of T cell receptor beta chains follows, all from one sample in a study of graft-versus-host responses after intestinal transplantation. Method: immunoSEQ multiplex PCR; TCRdb's copy keeps in-frame clones and lacks some. Here the sample spans 15,000 or so clones, approximately 70% being singletons. Source: ileum tissue, taken 717 days after intestinal transplantation. These receptors originate from a human patient who received an intestinal transplant, so some T cells may come from the graft donor. Both conserved end residues are part of each CDR3. Each record gives: CDR3 protein, CDR3 DNA, clone size, D gene, J gene, V gene. The D gene is left open where the match is weak. The size entry is marked missing in some rows and otherwise reads once, few, many or a size class.

CASRILDGLYEQYF,TGTGCCAGCAGGATACTTGATGGACTATACGAGCAGTACTTC,NA,NA,TRBJ2-7,TRBV6-1
CASSLDRDTQYF,TGTGCCAGCAGCTTAGATCGCGATACGCAGTATTTT,NA,NA,TRBJ2-3,TRBV11-2
CASSLVFAGEETQYF,TGTGCCAGCAGCTTGGTCTTTGCGGGGGAGGAGACCCAGTACTTC,NA,TRBD2,TRBJ2-5,TRBV5-8
CASSEARTSGSSDTQYF,TGTGCCAGCAGTGAAGCCCGGACTAGCGGGAGTTCAGATACGCAGTATTTT,NA,TRBD2,TRBJ2-3,TRBV2
CASRIAGALNEQFF,TGTGCCAGCAGAATAGCGGGAGCCCTAAATGAGCAGTTCTTC,NA,TRBD2,TRBJ2-1,TRBV28
CASIGDGYEQYF,TGTGCCAGTATCGGGGACGGCTACGAGCAGTACTTC,NA,NA,TRBJ2-7,TRBV6-5
CASSYQYNSPLHF,TGTGCCAGCAGTTACCAGTATAATTCACCCCTCCACTTT,NA,NA,TRBJ1-6,TRBV6-6
CASSLRPSGTNYGYTF,TGCGCCAGCAGCTTGCGCCCCTCAGGAACTAACTATGGCTACACCTTC,NA,NA,TRBJ1-2,TRBV5-1
CASSFEGFTEAFF,TGTGCCAGCAGCTTCGAGGGGTTCACTGAAGCTTTCTTT,NA,NA,TRBJ1-1,TRBV5-5
CASRSGTGYTEAFF,TGTGCCAGCAGATCCGGGACAGGGTACACTGAAGCTTTCTTT,NA,TRBD1,TRBJ1-1,TRBV13
CASSPTAGVGTDTQYF,TGTGCCAGCAGCCCGACAGCGGGAGTGGGCACAGATACGCAGTATTTT,NA,TRBD2,TRBJ2-3,TRBV11-2
CASSRTGTGTYEQYF,TGTGCCAGCAGCCGAACCGGGACAGGGACCTACGAGCAGTACTTC,NA,TRBD1,TRBJ2-7,TRBV5-5
CASSWTGSYGYTF,TGTGCCAGCAGCTGGACAGGGAGCTATGGCTACACCTTC,NA,TRBD1,TRBJ1-2,TRBV6-6
CASTPRDRHHQPQHF,TGTGCCAGCACCCCGAGAGACAGGCATCATCAGCCCCAGCATTTT,NA,NA,TRBJ1-5,TRBV28
CASSGEIGYGYTF,TGTGCCAGCAGTGGGGAAATTGGCTATGGCTACACCTTC,NA,NA,TRBJ1-2,TRBV6-5
CASSLTAGREEKLFF,TGTGCCAGCAGCTTAACGGCAGGGCGGGAGGAAAAACTGTTTTTT,NA,NA,TRBJ1-4,TRBV7-8
CASSRPDRETQPQHF,TGTGCCAGCAGCCGACCGGACAGGGAAACCCAGCCCCAGCATTTT,NA,TRBD1,TRBJ1-5,TRBV6-5
CASSFSGTSLRQSGTYEQYF,TGTGCCAGCAGCTTCTCCGGGACTAGTCTCCGTCAAAGTGGGACATACGAGCAGTACTTC,NA,TRBD2,TRBJ2-7,TRBV5-8
CASSLGTNTEAFF,TGTGCCAGCAGCTTGGGCACCAACACTGAAGCTTTCTTT,NA,NA,TRBJ1-1,TRBV5-4
CATSRGIWAGASNQPQHF,TGTGCCACCAGCAGGGGTATATGGGCAGGGGCGAGCAATCAGCCCCAGCATTTT,NA,NA,TRBJ1-5,TRBV15
CASSLERDIGELFF,TGCGCCAGCAGCTTGGAAAGGGATATCGGGGAGCTGTTTTTT,NA,NA,TRBJ2-2,TRBV5-1
CASSVQGQETQYF,TGTGCCAGCAGCGTACAGGGCCAAGAGACCCAGTACTTC,NA,NA,TRBJ2-5,TRBV9
CASRRDNEQFF,TGTGCCAGCCGAAGGGACAATGAGCAGTTCTTC,once,NA,TRBJ2-1,TRBV5-4
CASSKEGARDTQYF,TGCGCCAGCTCCAAGGAGGGGGCAAGAGATACGCAGTATTTT,NA,NA,TRBJ2-3,TRBV4-3
CASWADSYEQYF,TGTGCTAGTTGGGCCGACAGTTACGAGCAGTACTTC,NA,NA,TRBJ2-7,TRBV12-5
CSVLTGVAYEQYF,TGCAGCGTTTTGACAGGGGTTGCCTACGAGCAGTACTTC,NA,TRBD1,TRBJ2-7,TRBV29-1
CASSLVRGENSPLHF,TGCGCCAGCAGCTTGGTCAGGGGAGAAAATTCACCCCTCCACTTT,NA,NA,TRBJ1-6,TRBV5-1
CATAPTGAWEQYF,TGTGCCACCGCCCCTACAGGGGCGTGGGAGCAGTACTTC,NA,TRBD1,TRBJ2-7,TRBV6-5
CASTVRDDLYNEQFF,TGTGCCAGCACTGTCCGGGACGACCTTTACAATGAGCAGTTCTTC,NA,NA,TRBJ2-1,TRBV7-9
CASSEGTGYGYTF,TGTGCCAGCAGTGAAGGGACAGGGTATGGCTACACCTTC,NA,TRBD1,TRBJ1-2,TRBV2
CASSLGSYGYTF,TGTGCCAGCAGCTTAGGCAGCTATGGCTACACCTTC,NA,NA,TRBJ1-2,TRBV11-1
CASRSGGETQYF,TGTGCCAGCAGATCGGGAGGAGAGACCCAGTACTTC,NA,TRBD2,TRBJ2-5,TRBV7-9
CASSRKQGLFEAFF,TGTGCCAGCAGTCGAAAACAGGGTTTATTTGAAGCTTTCTTT,NA,NA,TRBJ1-1,TRBV6-1
CASSPRGGNTEAFF,TGTGCCAGCAGCCCTCGGGGGGGAAACACTGAAGCTTTCTTT,NA,NA,TRBJ1-1,TRBV5-6
CASSMGVGKYYEQYF,TGTGCCAGTAGTATGGGGGTAGGAAAATACTACGAGCAGTACTTC,NA,NA,TRBJ2-7,TRBV19
CASSLTSGRAGELFF,TGCGCCAGCAGTCTCACTAGCGGGCGGGCCGGGGAGCTGTTTTTT,NA,TRBD2,TRBJ2-2,TRBV5-1
CASSSLGWTPRTEAFF,TGTGCCAGCAGCTCCCTCGGTTGGACTCCCCGAACCGAAGCTTTCTTT,NA,NA,TRBJ1-1,TRBV7-9
CASSSSSRVGRRYSPLHF,TGTGCCAGCAGCTCGTCCTCTAGGGTGGGGCGAAGATATTCACCCCTCCACTTT,NA,NA,TRBJ1-6,TRBV7-8
CASTSGDTGELFF,TGTGCCAGCACTAGCGGCGACACCGGGGAGCTGTTTTTT,NA,TRBD2,TRBJ2-2,TRBV6-4
CASRGQQGETDTQYF,TGTGCCAGCAGGGGACAACAGGGGGAAACAGATACGCAGTATTTT,few,TRBD1,TRBJ2-3,TRBV6-4
CASSPYQGGSYEQYF,TGTGCCAGCAGCCCTTATCAGGGGGGCTCCTACGAGCAGTACTTC,NA,NA,TRBJ2-7,TRBV9
CASRGTGTAYEQYF,TGTGCCAGCAGGGGGACAGGTACCGCCTACGAGCAGTACTTC,NA,TRBD1,TRBJ2-7,TRBV6-4
CASSPPLNYGYTF,TGTGCCAGCAGTCCACCTCTTAATTATGGCTACACCTTC,NA,NA,TRBJ1-2,TRBV28
CASSQDSEQFF,TGTGCCAGCAGCCAGGACAGTGAGCAGTTCTTC,NA,NA,TRBJ2-1,TRBV7-3
CASSQDLTSGEEETQYF,TGTGCCAGCAGCCAAGACCTGACTAGTGGGGAAGAAGAGACCCAGTACTTC,NA,NA,TRBJ2-5,TRBV4-2
CASIRLAGAYNEQFF,TGTGCCAGCATCCGACTAGCGGGGGCATACAATGAGCAGTTCTTC,NA,TRBD2,TRBJ2-1,TRBV6-1
CASSLGSLAQMQYF,TGTGCCAGCAGCTTAGGCAGCCTCGCACAGATGCAGTATTTT,few,NA,TRBJ2-3,TRBV7-2
CASSYSGQAGYSPLHF,TGTGCCAGCAGTTACTCGGGACAGGCTGGATATTCACCCCTCCACTTT,NA,TRBD1,TRBJ1-6,TRBV6-5
CASSFGSSTDTQYF,TGTGCCAGCAGTTTTGGGTCCAGCACAGATACGCAGTATTTT,NA,NA,TRBJ2-3,TRBV28
CASSRQDRSYEQYF,TGTGCCAGCAGCCGACAGGACAGATCCTACGAGCAGTACTTC,NA,NA,TRBJ2-7,TRBV9
CASSSSDRVDGELFF,TGCGCCAGCAGCTCCTCGGACAGGGTCGACGGGGAGCTGTTTTTT,few,TRBD1,TRBJ2-2,TRBV5-1
CASSSGAGGVYEQYF,TGTGCCAGCAGCTCCGGAGCGGGGGGTGTCTACGAGCAGTACTTC,few,TRBD2,TRBJ2-7,TRBV9
CASSPRTGGKPEAFF,TGCGCCAGCAGCCCGCGAACGGGGGGAAAGCCTGAAGCTTTCTTT,NA,NA,TRBJ1-1,TRBV5-1
CASSQGGSYNEQFF,TGTGCCAGCAGCCAAGGAGGCTCCTACAATGAGCAGTTCTTC,few,NA,TRBJ2-1,TRBV7-6
CASSIAGNTIYF,TGTGCCAGCAGCATCGCTGGAAACACCATATATTTT,NA,NA,TRBJ1-3,TRBV7-8
CASSSLRGEGPAGTEAFF,TGTGCCAGCAGCTCCCTCAGGGGGGAAGGGCCTGCGGGCACTGAAGCTTTCTTT,NA,TRBD1,TRBJ1-1,TRBV7-4
CASSLQGTYNIQYF,TGTGCCAGCAGTTTACAGGGGACTTATAACATTCAGTACTTC,NA,NA,TRBJ2-4,TRBV27
CSVEVGMNTEAFF,TGCAGCGTTGAAGTGGGCATGAACACTGAAGCTTTCTTT,NA,NA,TRBJ1-1,TRBV29-1
CASSPLAGVNNEQFF,TGTGCCAGCAGTCCCCTAGCGGGAGTAAACAATGAGCAGTTCTTC,once,TRBD2,TRBJ2-1,TRBV6-5